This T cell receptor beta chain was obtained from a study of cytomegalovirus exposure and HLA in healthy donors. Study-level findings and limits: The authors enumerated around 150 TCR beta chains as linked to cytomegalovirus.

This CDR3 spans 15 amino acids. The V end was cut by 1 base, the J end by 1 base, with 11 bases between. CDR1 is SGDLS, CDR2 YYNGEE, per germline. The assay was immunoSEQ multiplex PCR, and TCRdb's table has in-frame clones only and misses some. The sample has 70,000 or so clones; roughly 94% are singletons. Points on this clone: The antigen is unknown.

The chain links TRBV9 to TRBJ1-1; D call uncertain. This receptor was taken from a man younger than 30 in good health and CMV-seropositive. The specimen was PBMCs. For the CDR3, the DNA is TGTGCCAGCAGCGTATATGGAGGACCGAACACTGAAGCTTTCTTT. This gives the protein CASSVYGGPNTEAFF.